This T cell receptor beta chain originates from a study of blood T cell repertoires in COVID-19. At the level of the study: Spain, Italy and the United States supplied samples that represented acute and convalescent COVID-19.

The method was immunoSEQ multiplex PCR; TCRdb's version includes in-frame clones alone and lacks a portion of them. The top ten hold over 15% of the sample, which has 150,000 or so clones, about nine tenths seen once. Germline lookup yields CDR1 MRHNA and CDR2 SNTAGT. The ends were cut back, 6 bases at V and 3 bases at J, with 11 bases in the middle. CDR3 length equals 13 residues. V gene TRBV6-4 combines with J gene TRBJ1-1; no clear D. The receptor was derived from a man aged 55 to 70 with active or convalescent COVID-19. The sequenced material came from peripheral blood. The CDR3 nucleotides read TGTGCCAGCAGGGAGACTTGGGACACTGAAGCTTTCTTT. Translated, it gives CASRETWDTEAFF.